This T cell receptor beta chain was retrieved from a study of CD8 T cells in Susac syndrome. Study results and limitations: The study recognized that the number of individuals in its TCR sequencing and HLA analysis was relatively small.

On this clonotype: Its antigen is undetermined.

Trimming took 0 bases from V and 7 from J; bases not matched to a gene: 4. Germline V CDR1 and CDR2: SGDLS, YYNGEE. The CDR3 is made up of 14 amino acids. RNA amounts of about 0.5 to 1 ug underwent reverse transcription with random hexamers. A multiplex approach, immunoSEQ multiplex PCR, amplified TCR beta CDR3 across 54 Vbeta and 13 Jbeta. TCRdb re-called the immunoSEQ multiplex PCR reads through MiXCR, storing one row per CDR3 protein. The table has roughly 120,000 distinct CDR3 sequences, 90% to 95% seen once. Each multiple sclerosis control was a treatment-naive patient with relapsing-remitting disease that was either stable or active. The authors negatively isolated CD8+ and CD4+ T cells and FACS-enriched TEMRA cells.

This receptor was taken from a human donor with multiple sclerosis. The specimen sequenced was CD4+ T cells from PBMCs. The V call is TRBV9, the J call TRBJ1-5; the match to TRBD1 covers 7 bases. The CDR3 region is CASSVGTGGQPQHF. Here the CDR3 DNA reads TGTGCCAGCAGCGTAGGGACAGGAGGACAGCCCCAGCATTTT. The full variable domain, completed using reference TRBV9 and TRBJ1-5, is DSGVTQTPKHLITATGQRVTLRCSPRSGDLSVYWYQQSLDQGLQFLIQYYNGEERAKGNILERFSAQQFPDLHSELNLSSLELGDSALYFCASSVGTGGQPQHFGDGTRLSIL.